This TCR beta chain came from a study of blood T cell repertoires in COVID-19. Overall study context: Researchers got acute and convalescent COVID-19 samples from the United States, Italy and Spain. T cells, B-cell-depleted T cells, or PBMCs supplied cDNA or gDNA.

Per the original data handling: The assay estimated nucleated cells by amplifying reference gene primers. This table comes from immunoSEQ multiplex PCR, and its TCRdb copy is limited to in-frame clones, with some not included. Clone size and V and J calls were adopted from that table, with D and trimming inferred from the DNA. The repertoire holds 25,000 to 35,000 clones, with 85% to 90% as singletons. Germline V lookup: CDR1 LGHDT, CDR2 YNNKEL (reference sequence). V was trimmed by 8 bases and J by 0 bases, leaving 14 bases between them. CDR3 length: 15 residues. The sequenced sample consisted of peripheral blood. J is TRBJ1-5 and V is TRBV3-1 (or the pseudogene TRBV3-2), with D perhaps matching TRBD1 (6 bases). The TCR originated in a human donor in a cohort sampled during active COVID-19. The CDR3 spells CASSGSGVSNQPQHF. CDR3 in DNA: TGTGCCAGCTCGGGGTCAGGGGTTAGCAATCAGCCCCAGCATTTT.